This is a list of T cell receptor beta chains from one sample in a study of identical twins. TCRdb re-called the 5' RACE reads with MiXCR, one entry per CDR3 protein. This sample has hundreds of thousands of distinct CDR3 sequences; 8.5% to 9% occur once, and the top ten carry 0.8% to 1%. Another study also made use of these data, one on yellow fever vaccine responses in identical twins.

The sample consisted of PBMCs. These receptors came from a young woman in good health. Both conserved end residues are part of each CDR3. The order of the fields is D gene, clone size, V gene, J gene, CDR3 protein, CDR3 DNA. D genes are given only for firm matches. Only part of the rows carry a size: once, few, many, or a class if the clone is expanded.

d_gene: .; abundance: many; v_gene: TRBV25-1; j_gene: TRBJ2-1; CDR3aa: CASSELGGGPGYNEQFF; CDR3nt: TGTGCCAGCAGTGAATTAGGGGGGGGGCCGGGCTACAATGAGCAGTTCTTC
d_gene: TRBD1; abundance: few; v_gene: TRBV2; j_gene: TRBJ2-5; CDR3aa: CASGLDRGQETQYF; CDR3nt: TGTGCCAGTGGCCTGGACAGGGGGCAGGAGACCCAGTACTTC
d_gene: .; abundance: few; v_gene: TRBV5-1; j_gene: TRBJ2-3; CDR3aa: CASSGVQGYSTDTQYF; CDR3nt: TGCGCCAGCTCAGGGGTTCAGGGGTATAGCACAGATACGCAGTATTTT
d_gene: .; abundance: .; v_gene: TRBV10-3; j_gene: TRBJ2-5; CDR3aa: CAISGSGPQETQYF; CDR3nt: TGTGCCATCAGTGGTAGCGGCCCTCAAGAGACCCAGTACTTC
d_gene: .; abundance: many; v_gene: TRBV20-1; j_gene: TRBJ2-1; CDR3aa: CSARGYPYNEQFF; CDR3nt: TGCAGTGCCCGGGGTTACCCCTACAATGAGCAGTTCTTC
d_gene: TRBD1; abundance: .; v_gene: TRBV6-5; j_gene: TRBJ1-4; CDR3aa: CASSYSQGEEKLFF; CDR3nt: TGTGCCAGCAGTTACTCCCAGGGGGAAGAAAAACTGTTTTTT
d_gene: .; abundance: .; v_gene: TRBV7-9; j_gene: TRBJ2-7; CDR3aa: CASSQEVSRDYEQYF; CDR3nt: TGTGCCAGCAGCCAAGAGGTCTCCAGGGACTACGAGCAGTACTTC
d_gene: .; abundance: many; v_gene: TRBV7-9; j_gene: TRBJ2-5; CDR3aa: CASSPAPGELETQYF; CDR3nt: TGTGCCAGCAGCCCAGCGCCAGGGGAGCTTGAGACCCAGTACTTC
d_gene: TRBD1; abundance: .; v_gene: TRBV5-1; j_gene: TRBJ2-5; CDR3aa: CASRQGQGTLQETQYF; CDR3nt: TGCGCCAGCAGACAGGGACAGGGAACCCTCCAAGAGACCCAGTACTTC
d_gene: .; abundance: few; v_gene: TRBV6-2/TRBV6-3; j_gene: TRBJ2-3; CDR3aa: CASSGPRRLGGRVTDTQYF; CDR3nt: TGTGCCAGCAGTGGGCCCCGTAGATTGGGGGGCCGTGTCACAGATACGCAGTATTTT
d_gene: .; abundance: .; v_gene: TRBV12-3/TRBV12-4; j_gene: TRBJ2-2; CDR3aa: CASSLGGDGELFF; CDR3nt: TGTGCCAGCAGTTTAGGGGGGGACGGGGAGCTGTTTTTT
d_gene: TRBD1; abundance: few; v_gene: TRBV20-1; j_gene: TRBJ2-7; CDR3aa: CSARVLWDRGSYEQYF; CDR3nt: TGCAGTGCTAGGGTTCTATGGGACAGGGGTTCCTACGAGCAGTACTTC
d_gene: TRBD2; abundance: .; v_gene: TRBV4-1; j_gene: TRBJ2-7; CDR3aa: CASSQEGTTNYEQYF; CDR3nt: TGCGCCAGCAGCCAAGAAGGGACTACGAACTACGAGCAGTACTTC
d_gene: TRBD2; abundance: .; v_gene: TRBV6-2/TRBV6-3; j_gene: TRBJ2-3; CDR3aa: CASSRLAGPQGDTQYF; CDR3nt: TGTGCCAGCAGTCGACTAGCGGGACCGCAGGGTGATACGCAGTATTTT
d_gene: .; abundance: .; v_gene: TRBV28; j_gene: TRBJ1-2; CDR3aa: CASRGYEGSNYGYTF; CDR3nt: TGTGCCAGCAGGGGTTATGAGGGCTCTAACTATGGCTACACCTTC
d_gene: TRBD1; abundance: many; v_gene: TRBV7-8; j_gene: TRBJ2-7; CDR3aa: CASSEGQTYEQYF; CDR3nt: TGTGCCAGCAGCGAGGGACAGACCTACGAGCAGTACTTC
d_gene: .; abundance: many; v_gene: TRBV7-9; j_gene: TRBJ1-2; CDR3aa: CASSLPRGYTF; CDR3nt: TGTGCCAGCAGCTTACCGCGAGGCTACACCTTC
d_gene: .; abundance: few; v_gene: TRBV4-3; j_gene: TRBJ2-7; CDR3aa: CASSARGVSYEQYF; CDR3nt: TGCGCCAGCAGCGCGAGGGGGGTTTCCTACGAGCAGTACTTC
d_gene: TRBD1; abundance: many; v_gene: TRBV12-3/TRBV12-4; j_gene: TRBJ2-2; CDR3aa: CASRMGQGNTGELFF; CDR3nt: TGTGCCAGCAGAATGGGACAGGGAAACACCGGGGAGCTGTTTTTT
d_gene: .; abundance: few; v_gene: TRBV20-1; j_gene: TRBJ2-7; CDR3aa: CSARDPGFYEQYF; CDR3nt: TGCAGTGCCCGGGATCCGGGTTTCTACGAGCAGTACTTC
d_gene: .; abundance: few; v_gene: TRBV28; j_gene: TRBJ2-7; CDR3aa: CASSPGGGLRPEQYF; CDR3nt: TGTGCCAGCAGTCCTGGCGGGGGCCTCCGACCCGAGCAGTACTTC
d_gene: .; abundance: .; v_gene: TRBV7-9; j_gene: TRBJ2-7; CDR3aa: CASRPEGSYEQYF; CDR3nt: TGTGCCAGCAGACCCGAGGGGTCCTACGAGCAGTACTTC
d_gene: TRBD2; abundance: few; v_gene: TRBV24-1; j_gene: TRBJ2-3; CDR3aa: CATSALGGSEADTQYF; CDR3nt: TGTGCCACCAGCGCTCTGGGCGGGAGCGAGGCAGATACGCAGTATTTT
d_gene: .; abundance: few; v_gene: TRBV2; j_gene: TRBJ2-3; CDR3aa: CASSEVRIGLPTDTQYF; CDR3nt: TGTGCCAGCAGTGAAGTGCGTATCGGACTACCCACAGATACGCAGTATTTT
d_gene: .; abundance: .; v_gene: TRBV11-2; j_gene: TRBJ2-1; CDR3aa: CASSLYRVEQFF; CDR3nt: TGTGCCAGCAGCTTATACAGGGTTGAGCAGTTCTTC
d_gene: .; abundance: .; v_gene: TRBV5-1; j_gene: TRBJ1-1; CDR3aa: CASRSEVGTEAFF; CDR3nt: TGCGCCAGCAGGTCCGAGGTCGGGACTGAAGCTTTCTTT
d_gene: .; abundance: .; v_gene: TRBV4-3; j_gene: TRBJ2-3; CDR3aa: CASSHGVTDTQYF; CDR3nt: TGCGCCAGCAGCCATGGGGTCACAGATACGCAGTATTTT
d_gene: TRBD2; abundance: .; v_gene: TRBV15; j_gene: TRBJ2-7; CDR3aa: CATSRALILAGVIYSYEQYF; CDR3nt: TGTGCCACCAGCAGAGCCCTTATCCTAGCGGGAGTTATTTACTCCTACGAGCAGTACTTC
d_gene: .; abundance: few; v_gene: TRBV5-1; j_gene: TRBJ2-6; CDR3aa: CASTPTPPGANVLTF; CDR3nt: TGCGCCAGCACCCCGACCCCCCCTGGGGCCAACGTCCTGACTTTC
d_gene: TRBD1; abundance: many; v_gene: TRBV5-6; j_gene: TRBJ2-7; CDR3aa: CASSFSSTGGEQYF; CDR3nt: TGTGCCAGCAGCTTCTCCTCGACAGGGGGAGAGCAGTACTTC
d_gene: .; abundance: many; v_gene: TRBV2; j_gene: TRBJ2-5; CDR3aa: CASSEGLETQYF; CDR3nt: TGTGCCAGCAGTGAGGGCCTGGAGACCCAGTACTTC
d_gene: .; abundance: few; v_gene: TRBV3-1; j_gene: TRBJ1-6; CDR3aa: CASSQVGVSPLHF; CDR3nt: TGTGCCAGCAGCCAAGTGGGGGTCTCACCCCTCCACTTT
d_gene: .; abundance: .; v_gene: TRBV5-5; j_gene: TRBJ2-1; CDR3aa: CASSEAGFEDNEQFF; CDR3nt: TGTGCCAGCAGCGAAGCTGGTTTCGAGGACAATGAGCAGTTCTTC
d_gene: .; abundance: .; v_gene: TRBV28; j_gene: TRBJ2-5; CDR3aa: CASSPELGPGGVETQYF; CDR3nt: TGTGCCAGCAGTCCAGAGCTCGGACCCGGTGGGGTGGAGACCCAGTACTTC
d_gene: TRBD1; abundance: many; v_gene: TRBV5-1; j_gene: TRBJ2-7; CDR3aa: CASSLPTGGFDEQYF; CDR3nt: TGCGCCAGCAGCTTACCGACAGGGGGTTTCGACGAGCAGTACTTC
d_gene: TRBD1; abundance: .; v_gene: TRBV5-1; j_gene: TRBJ2-2; CDR3aa: CASSGTVGVGELFF; CDR3nt: TGCGCCAGCAGTGGGACAGTAGGAGTCGGGGAGCTGTTTTTT
d_gene: TRBD2; abundance: many; v_gene: TRBV11-1; j_gene: TRBJ2-1; CDR3aa: CASSLSFGVAASGKGEQFF; CDR3nt: TGTGCCAGCAGCTTAAGTTTCGGAGTTGCGGCTAGCGGGAAGGGTGAGCAGTTCTTC
d_gene: .; abundance: many; v_gene: TRBV12-5; j_gene: TRBJ2-1; CDR3aa: CASGLENKSGTLAKRNEQFF; CDR3nt: TGTGCTAGTGGTTTGGAAAACAAATCCGGGACTCTAGCAAAACGCAATGAGCAGTTCTTC
d_gene: .; abundance: .; v_gene: TRBV6-1; j_gene: TRBJ2-7; CDR3aa: CASSPADRSSYEQYF; CDR3nt: TGTGCCAGCAGCCCGGCCGACAGGTCCTCCTACGAGCAGTACTTC
d_gene: .; abundance: .; v_gene: TRBV9; j_gene: TRBJ2-7; CDR3aa: CASSVGRLYEQYF; CDR3nt: TGTGCCAGCAGCGTAGGGCGGCTGTACGAGCAGTACTTC
d_gene: .; abundance: few; v_gene: TRBV11-2; j_gene: TRBJ2-7; CDR3aa: CASSKGASLYEQYF; CDR3nt: TGTGCCAGCAGCAAAGGGGCTAGCCTCTACGAGCAGTACTTC
d_gene: .; abundance: many; v_gene: TRBV5-1; j_gene: TRBJ2-1; CDR3aa: CASRAEFSYNEQFF; CDR3nt: TGCGCCAGCAGGGCAGAATTCTCCTACAATGAGCAGTTCTTC
d_gene: TRBD1; abundance: .; v_gene: TRBV3-1; j_gene: TRBJ1-1; CDR3aa: CATCQEWQGALGTEAFF; CDR3nt: TGTGCCACCTGCCAAGAATGGCAGGGGGCTTTAGGTACTGAAGCTTTCTTT
d_gene: TRBD1; abundance: few; v_gene: TRBV2; j_gene: TRBJ1-1; CDR3aa: CASSVPGQGLNTEAFF; CDR3nt: TGTGCCAGCAGTGTCCCGGGACAGGGATTGAACACTGAAGCTTTCTTT
d_gene: TRBD2; abundance: few; v_gene: TRBV12-3/TRBV12-4; j_gene: TRBJ2-5; CDR3aa: CASRASGVTIRETQYF; CDR3nt: TGTGCCAGCAGGGCTAGCGGGGTAACGATTAGAGAGACCCAGTACTTC
d_gene: TRBD2; abundance: few; v_gene: TRBV7-9; j_gene: TRBJ2-1; CDR3aa: CASSFETSDNEQFF; CDR3nt: TGTGCCAGCAGCTTTGAGACTAGCGACAATGAGCAGTTCTTC
d_gene: TRBD2; abundance: .; v_gene: TRBV27; j_gene: TRBJ2-7; CDR3aa: CASSLLAAYNTYEQYF; CDR3nt: TGTGCCAGCAGTTTACTAGCGGCCTACAACACCTACGAGCAGTACTTC
d_gene: .; abundance: few; v_gene: TRBV2; j_gene: TRBJ2-2; CDR3aa: CASSRGTFANTGELFF; CDR3nt: TGTGCCAGCAGTCGGGGGACTTTCGCGAACACCGGGGAGCTGTTTTTT
d_gene: .; abundance: few; v_gene: TRBV6-5; j_gene: TRBJ2-5; CDR3aa: CASSYSGQETQYF; CDR3nt: TGTGCCAGCAGTTACTCAGGGCAAGAGACCCAGTACTTC
d_gene: .; abundance: many; v_gene: TRBV5-5; j_gene: TRBJ2-3; CDR3aa: CASSLAGGGTQYF; CDR3nt: TGTGCCAGCAGCTTGGCTGGGGGCGGGACGCAGTATTTT
d_gene: .; abundance: .; v_gene: TRBV4-3; j_gene: TRBJ2-1; CDR3aa: CATIPPEGLAAYNEQFF; CDR3nt: TGCGCCACGATCCCCCCCGAGGGCTTAGCGGCCTACAATGAGCAGTTCTTC
d_gene: .; abundance: few; v_gene: TRBV6-1; j_gene: TRBJ2-5; CDR3aa: CASGQNLPETQYF; CDR3nt: TGTGCCAGCGGACAGAACTTGCCGGAGACCCAGTACTTC
d_gene: .; abundance: .; v_gene: TRBV20-1; j_gene: TRBJ2-5; CDR3aa: CSARDLVTGRETQYF; CDR3nt: TGCAGTGCTAGAGATCTAGTTACAGGGCGAGAGACCCAGTACTTC
d_gene: .; abundance: many; v_gene: TRBV11-2; j_gene: TRBJ2-1; CDR3aa: CASSTRYGGQSYNEQFF; CDR3nt: TGTGCCAGCAGCACTAGATACGGGGGACAGTCCTACAATGAGCAGTTCTTC
d_gene: TRBD2; abundance: many; v_gene: TRBV4-3; j_gene: TRBJ2-7; CDR3aa: CASSLTSGLGDEQYF; CDR3nt: TGCGCCAGCAGTCTTACTAGCGGGCTTGGCGACGAGCAGTACTTC